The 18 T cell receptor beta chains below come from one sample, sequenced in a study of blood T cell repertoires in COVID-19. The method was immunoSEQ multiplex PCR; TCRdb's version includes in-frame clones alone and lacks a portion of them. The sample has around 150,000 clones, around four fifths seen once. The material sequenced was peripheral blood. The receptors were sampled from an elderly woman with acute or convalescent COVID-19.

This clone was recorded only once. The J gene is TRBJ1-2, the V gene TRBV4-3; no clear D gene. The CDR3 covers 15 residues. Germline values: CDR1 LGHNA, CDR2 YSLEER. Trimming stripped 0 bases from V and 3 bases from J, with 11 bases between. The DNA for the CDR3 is TGCGCCAGCAGCCAAGATCGCACAGCCCACTATGGCTACACCTTC. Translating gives CASSQDRTAHYGYTF.

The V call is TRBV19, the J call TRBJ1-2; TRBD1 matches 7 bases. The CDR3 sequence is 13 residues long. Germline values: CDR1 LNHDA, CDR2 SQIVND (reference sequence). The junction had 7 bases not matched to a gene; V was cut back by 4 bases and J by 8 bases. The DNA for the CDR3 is TGTGCCAGTAGTAGGTCCACAGGGGAAGGCTACACCTTC. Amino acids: CASSRSTGEGYTF.

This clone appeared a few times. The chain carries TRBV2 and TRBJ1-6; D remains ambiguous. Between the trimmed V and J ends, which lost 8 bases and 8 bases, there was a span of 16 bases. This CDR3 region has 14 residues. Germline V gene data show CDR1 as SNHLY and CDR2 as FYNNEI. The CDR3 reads CASRVSSLDSPLHF. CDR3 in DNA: TGTGCCAGCCGCGTTTCCTCGCTTGATTCACCCCTCCACTTT. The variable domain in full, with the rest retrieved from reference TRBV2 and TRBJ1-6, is EPEVTQTPSHQVTQMGQEVILRCVPISNHLYFYWYRQILGQKVEFLVSFYNNEISEKSEIFDDQFSVERPDGSNFTLKIRSTKLEDSAMYFCASRVSSLDSPLHFGNGTRLTVT.

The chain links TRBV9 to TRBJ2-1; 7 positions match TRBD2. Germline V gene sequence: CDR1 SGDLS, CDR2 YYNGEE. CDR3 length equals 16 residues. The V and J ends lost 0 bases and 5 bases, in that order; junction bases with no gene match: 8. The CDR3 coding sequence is TGTGCCAGCAGCGTAGACGGCGGGAGTGTCCACAATGAGCAGTTCTTC. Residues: CASSVDGGSVHNEQFF.

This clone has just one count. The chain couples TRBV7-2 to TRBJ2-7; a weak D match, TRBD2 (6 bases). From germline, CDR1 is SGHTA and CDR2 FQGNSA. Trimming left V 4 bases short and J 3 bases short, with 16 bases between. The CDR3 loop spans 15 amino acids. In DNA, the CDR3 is TGTGCCAGCAGCTCTTCGGGACTGGGCCTCTACGAGCAGTACTTC. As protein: CASSSSGLGLYEQYF.

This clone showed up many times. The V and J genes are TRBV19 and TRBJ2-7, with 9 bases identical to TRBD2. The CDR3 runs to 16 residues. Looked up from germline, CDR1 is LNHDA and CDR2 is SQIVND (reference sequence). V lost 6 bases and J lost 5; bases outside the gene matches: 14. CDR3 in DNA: TGTGCCAGTAGAAACGTCCGGGGACTAGCCTATAACGAGCAGTACTTC. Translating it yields CASRNVRGLAYNEQYF.

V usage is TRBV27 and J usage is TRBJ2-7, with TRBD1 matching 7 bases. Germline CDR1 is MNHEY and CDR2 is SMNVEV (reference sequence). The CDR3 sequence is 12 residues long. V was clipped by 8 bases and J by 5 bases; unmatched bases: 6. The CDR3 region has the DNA TGTGCCAGCCGGCGAGGGGGCAACGAGCAGTACTTC. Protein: CASRRGGNEQYF.

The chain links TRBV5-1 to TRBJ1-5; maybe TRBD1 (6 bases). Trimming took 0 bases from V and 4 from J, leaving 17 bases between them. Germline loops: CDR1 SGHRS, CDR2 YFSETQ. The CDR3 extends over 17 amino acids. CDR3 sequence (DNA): TGCGCCAGCAGCTTGGTCCCCCCCACAGGGAATAATCAGCCCCAGCATTTT. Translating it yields CASSLVPPTGNNQPQHF.

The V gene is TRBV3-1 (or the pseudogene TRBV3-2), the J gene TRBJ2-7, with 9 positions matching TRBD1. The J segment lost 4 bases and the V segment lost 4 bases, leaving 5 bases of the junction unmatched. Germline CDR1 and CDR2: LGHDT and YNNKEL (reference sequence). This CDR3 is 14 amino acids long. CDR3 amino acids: CASSLGQGIYEQYF. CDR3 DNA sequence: TGTGCCAGCAGCCTAGGACAGGGGATATACGAGCAGTACTTC.

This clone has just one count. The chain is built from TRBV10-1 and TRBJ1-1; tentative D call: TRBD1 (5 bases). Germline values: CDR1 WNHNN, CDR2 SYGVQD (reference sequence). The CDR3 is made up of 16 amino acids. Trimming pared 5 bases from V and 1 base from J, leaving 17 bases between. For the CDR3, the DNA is TGCGCCAGCAGTCTATCTTCTCTAACAGGGAACACTGAAGCTTTCTTT. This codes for CASSLSSLTGNTEAFF.

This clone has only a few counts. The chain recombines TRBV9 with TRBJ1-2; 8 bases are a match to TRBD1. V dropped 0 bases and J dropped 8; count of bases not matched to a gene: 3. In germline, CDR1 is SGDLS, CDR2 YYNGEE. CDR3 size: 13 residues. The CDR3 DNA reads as TGTGCCAGCAGCGTAGATGACAGGGGCGGCTACACCTTC. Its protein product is CASSVDDRGGYTF.

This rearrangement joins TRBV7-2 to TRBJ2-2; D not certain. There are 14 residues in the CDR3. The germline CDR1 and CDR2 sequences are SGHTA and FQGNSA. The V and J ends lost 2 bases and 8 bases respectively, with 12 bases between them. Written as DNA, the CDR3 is TGTGCCAGCAGCTTAAACAGTCTCGCGGGGGAGCTGTTTTTT. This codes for CASSLNSLAGELFF.

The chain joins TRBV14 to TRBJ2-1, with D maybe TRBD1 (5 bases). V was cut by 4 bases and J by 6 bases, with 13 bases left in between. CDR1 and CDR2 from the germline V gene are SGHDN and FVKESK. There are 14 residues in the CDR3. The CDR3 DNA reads TGTGCCAGCAGCCCCCTAGACAGTTTCAATGAGCAGTTCTTC. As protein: CASSPLDSFNEQFF.

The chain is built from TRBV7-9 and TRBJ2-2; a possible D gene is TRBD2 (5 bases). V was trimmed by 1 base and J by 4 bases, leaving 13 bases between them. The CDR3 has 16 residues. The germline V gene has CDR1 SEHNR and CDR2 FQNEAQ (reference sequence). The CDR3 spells CASSLGGNQVTGELFF. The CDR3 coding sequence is TGTGCCAGCAGCTTAGGAGGGAACCAAGTCACCGGGGAGCTGTTTTTT.

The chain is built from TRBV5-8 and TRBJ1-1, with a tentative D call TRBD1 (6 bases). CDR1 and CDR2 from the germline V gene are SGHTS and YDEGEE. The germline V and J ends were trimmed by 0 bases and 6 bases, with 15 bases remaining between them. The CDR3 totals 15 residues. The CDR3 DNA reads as TGTGCCAGCAGCTTGGGGTACAGGGCGGTCTCTGAAGCTTTCTTT. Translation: CASSLGYRAVSEAFF.

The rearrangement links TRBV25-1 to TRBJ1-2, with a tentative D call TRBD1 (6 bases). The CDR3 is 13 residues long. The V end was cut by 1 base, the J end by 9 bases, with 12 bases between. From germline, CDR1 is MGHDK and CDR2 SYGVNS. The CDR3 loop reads CASSEWGGDSYTF. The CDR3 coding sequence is TGTGCCAGCAGTGAATGGGGTGGGGACAGCTACACCTTC.

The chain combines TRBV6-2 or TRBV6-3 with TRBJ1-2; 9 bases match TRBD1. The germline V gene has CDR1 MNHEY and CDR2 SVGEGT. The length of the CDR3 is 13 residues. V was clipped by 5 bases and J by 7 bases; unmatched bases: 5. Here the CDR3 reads CASSPGTGSGYTF. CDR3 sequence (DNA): TGTGCCAGCAGTCCAGGGACAGGGAGTGGCTACACCTTC.

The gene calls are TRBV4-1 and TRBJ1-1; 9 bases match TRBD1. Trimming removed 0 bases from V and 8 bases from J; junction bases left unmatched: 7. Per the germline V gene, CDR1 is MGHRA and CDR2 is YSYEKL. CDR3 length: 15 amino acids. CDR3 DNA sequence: TGCGCCAGCAGCCAAGACCAATCACAGGGGGCCGAAGCTTTCTTT. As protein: CASSQDQSQGAEAFF.